What follows are 17 T cell receptor beta chains derived from one specimen sequenced in a study of T cell repertoires in cytomegalovirus infection. TCRdb redid the calling of the reads with MiXCR, one entry per CDR3 protein. Found here are around 750,000 distinct CDR3 sequences, approximately 29% of them singletons; the top ten hold 9.5% to 15%. Antigens of these TCRs are unknown. The source material was cultured CD8+ T cells from PBMCs, sampled from culture after CMV antigen stimulation. The receptors were sampled from a human donor in good health (CMV status not recorded). Some clones in this sample may be carry-over from other donors' samples.

This clonotype was observed a few times. The rearrangement links TRBV7-2 to TRBJ1-6; D remains unclear. The V end was cut by 1 base, the J end by 6 bases, with 10 bases between. This CDR3 region has 15 residues. The germline V gene has CDR1 SGHTA and CDR2 FQGNSA. The CDR3 sequence: CASSLVPGSNSPLHF. The CDR3 region has the DNA TGTGCCAGCAGCTTAGTCCCGGGGAGTAATTCACCCCTCCACTTT.

This clonotype showed up just a few times. The genes are TRBV11-1 and TRBJ1-2; no clear D gene. V was cut by 4 bases and J by 6 bases, with 15 bases left in between. This CDR3 has 14 residues. The germline V gene has CDR1 SGHAT and CDR2 FQDESV (reference sequence). CDR3 sequence reads: CASSSPAEADGYTF. The DNA for the CDR3 is TGTGCCAGCAGCTCCCCGGCGGAGGCGGATGGCTACACCTTC.

This clonotype is medium-sized by share. The chain links TRBV7-9 to TRBJ2-5; weak D call: TRBD2 (6 bases). Germline CDR1 and CDR2: SEHNR and FQNEAQ (reference sequence). With 0 bases removed from V and 0 bases from J, the gap between germline ends came to 11 bases. This CDR3 has 16 residues. CDR3 coding DNA: TGTGCCAGCAGCTTAGCGCTGGGGGACTACCAAGAGACCCAGTACTTC. It codes for CASSLALGDYQETQYF.

This clonotype was counted between two and nine times. V gene TRBV29-1 combines with J gene TRBJ1-2; D unresolved. The CDR3 extends over 11 amino acids. Germline-derived CDR1 and CDR2 are SQVTM and ANQGSEA. The V and J ends lost 4 bases and 6 bases respectively, with 9 bases between them. As DNA, the CDR3 is TGCAGCGTTGTTGTGGGGAATGGCTACACCTTC. The encoded protein is CSVVVGNGYTF.

This clonotype was picked up many times. The junction does not match germline at one end; this may be a read error. The chain uses TRBV12-3 or TRBV12-4 and TRBJ2-3, with D maybe TRBD2 (6 bases). This CDR3 has 14 residues. Written as DNA, the CDR3 is TGTGCCAGCAGCTTAGCGGCGAGCACAGATACGCAGTATTTT. Protein sequence: CASSLAASTDTQYF.

As to this clonotype: At one end, the junction sequence differs from germline, possibly due to a read error. This chain links TRBV12-3 or TRBV12-4 with TRBJ2-5, with D tentatively TRBD1 (6 bases). The CDR3 has 14 amino acids. The CDR3 loop reads CANSVIGQQETQYF. The CDR3, as DNA: TGTGCCAACAGTGTAATCGGACAGCAAGAGACCCAGTACTTC.

The chain uses TRBV7-3 and TRBJ1-5, with a tentative D call TRBD1 (5 bases). The CDR3 sequence is 13 residues long. V was trimmed by 5 bases and J by 7 bases, leaving 12 bases between them. Germline CDR1 reads SGHTA; CDR2 reads FQGTGA. CDR3 sequence (DNA): TGTGCCAGCAGCCGATTCGGGGGACAGCCCCAGCATTTT. This translates into CASSRFGGQPQHF.

This clonotype was counted a few times. One base away lies a much larger clone, so this may be a sequencing read error. The chain is built from TRBV7-2 and TRBJ2-3, with D maybe TRBD2 (6 bases). CDR3 length: 16 residues. The germline gives CDR1 SGHTA, CDR2 FQGNSA. Deletions cut 4 bases from V and 6 bases from J, with 20 bases between. CDR3 protein: CASSWGYVGGYDTQYF. DNA of the CDR3: TGTGCCAGCAGCTGGGGCTATGTGGGGGGTTACGATACGCAGTATTTT.

The gene calls are TRBV5-4 and TRBJ2-1, with D perhaps TRBD2 (8 bases). Trimming took off 7 bases at V and 4 bases at J, with 18 bases between the two ends. Germline V gene lookup returns CDR1 SGHNT and CDR2 YYREEE (reference sequence). CDR3 length: 15 residues. CDR3 sequence reads: CASGDGRGQYNEQFF. Written as DNA, the CDR3 is TGTGCCAGCGGAGACGGGAGGGGGCAGTACAATGAGCAGTTCTTC.

This clonotype was detected only a few times. The V and J genes are TRBV10-3 and TRBJ2-3, with a tentative D call TRBD2 (5 bases). CDR1 and CDR2 from the germline V gene are ENHRY and SYGVKD. This CDR3 is 13 amino acids long. The V and J ends lost 0 bases and 4 bases respectively, with 5 bases between them. In DNA, the CDR3 is TGTGCCATCAGTGAGTCCGGGGCAGATACGCAGTATTTT. Translated, it gives CAISESGADTQYF.

The V gene is TRBV6-4, the J gene TRBJ2-7; D unresolved. This CDR3 has 13 residues. The germline CDR1 and CDR2 sequences are MRHNA and SNTAGT. Between the trimmed V and J ends, which lost 8 bases and 2 bases, there was a span of 13 bases. The CDR3 here is CASESGGPYEQYV. DNA for the CDR3: TGTGCCAGCGAGAGTGGTGGACCCTACGAGCAGTACGTC.

The rearrangement joins TRBV19 to TRBJ2-1; 10 positions match TRBD2. Per germline, CDR1 LNHDA and CDR2 SQIVND (reference sequence). Trimming at V came to 3 bases and at J to 7 bases, leaving 9 bases not matched to a gene. The length of the CDR3 is 16 residues. The CDR3 sequence: CASSMFSGGAGNEQFF. In DNA, the CDR3 is TGTGCCAGTAGTATGTTCAGCGGGGGGGCCGGGAATGAGCAGTTCTTC.

Details on this clonotype: The CDR3 does not end in the conserved phenylalanine or tryptophan, so this is likely a read error. The chain joins TRBV6-2 or TRBV6-3 to TRBJ1-1; D may be TRBD1 (6 bases). V dropped 2 bases and J dropped 0 bases, with 19 bases sitting between them. Germline CDR1 MNHEY, CDR2 SVGEGT. The CDR3 consists of 18 residues. The CDR3 sequence is CASSYHGGAGDLNTEAFV. The CDR3 bases are TGTGCCAGCAGTTACCACGGGGGGGCAGGGGATCTGAACACTGAAGCTTTCGTT.

The CDR3 is CASGTRDRGSPYEQYV. CDR3 in DNA: TGTGCCAGCGGGACCCGGGACAGGGGGTCCCCTTACGAGCAGTACGTC. V and J are TRBV6-1 and TRBJ2-7; 11 nucleotides agree with TRBD1. CDR1 and CDR2 (germline): MNHNS, SASEGT. The CDR3 consists of 16 residues. J lost 4 bases, V lost 8 bases, and 13 bases had no gene match.

This clonotype was seen many times. The chain employs TRBV7-2 and TRBJ2-3; possibly TRBD2 for D (5 bases). With 6 bases removed from V and 1 base from J, the gap between germline ends came to 11 bases. Germline V gene lookup returns CDR1 SGHTA and CDR2 FQGNSA. This CDR3 has 14 amino acids. The chain's CDR3 is CASRLGAGTDTQYF. CDR3 in DNA: TGTGCCAGCAGACTAGGCGCCGGCACAGATACGCAGTATTTT.

There are a few counts of this clonotype. CDR3 DNA sequence: TGTGCCAGCAGCTTAGGCCATCCAGGGGGGAACCAGCCCCAGCATTTT. Its protein is CASSLGHPGGNQPQHF. The chain combines TRBV7-2 with TRBJ1-5, with 7 positions matching TRBD1. With V trimmed by 1 base and J by 7 bases, 10 bases remained unmatched. Germline V gene lookup returns CDR1 SGHTA and CDR2 FQGNSA. The CDR3 has 16 residues.

The chain links TRBV7-3 to TRBJ2-6, with 8 bases identical to TRBD1. J was trimmed by 0 bases and V by 3 bases; bases with no gene match: 7. This CDR3 has 18 residues. Germline CDR1 reads SGHTA; CDR2 reads FQGTGA. The CDR3 here is CASSFPGQDLSGANVLTF. The CDR3 region has the DNA TGTGCCAGCAGCTTCCCGGGACAGGATCTCTCTGGGGCCAACGTCCTGACTTTC.